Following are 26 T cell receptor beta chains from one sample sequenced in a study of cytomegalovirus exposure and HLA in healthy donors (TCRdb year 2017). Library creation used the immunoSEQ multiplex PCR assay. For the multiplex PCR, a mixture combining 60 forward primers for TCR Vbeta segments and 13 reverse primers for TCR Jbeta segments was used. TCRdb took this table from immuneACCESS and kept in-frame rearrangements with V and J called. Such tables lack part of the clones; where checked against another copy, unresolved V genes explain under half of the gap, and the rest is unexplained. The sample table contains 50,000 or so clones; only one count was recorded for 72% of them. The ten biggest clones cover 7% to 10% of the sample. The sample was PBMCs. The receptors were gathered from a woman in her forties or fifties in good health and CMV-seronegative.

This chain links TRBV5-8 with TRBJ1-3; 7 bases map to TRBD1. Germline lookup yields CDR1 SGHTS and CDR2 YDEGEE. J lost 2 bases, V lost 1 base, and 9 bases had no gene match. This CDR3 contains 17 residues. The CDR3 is CASSLWTAQGAGNTIYF. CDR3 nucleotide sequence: TGTGCCAGCAGCTTGTGGACAGCTCAGGGGGCTGGAAACACCATATATTTT.

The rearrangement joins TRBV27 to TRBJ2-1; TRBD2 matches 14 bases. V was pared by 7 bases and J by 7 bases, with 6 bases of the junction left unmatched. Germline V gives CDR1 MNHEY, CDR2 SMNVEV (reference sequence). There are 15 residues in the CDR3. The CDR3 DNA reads TGTGCCAGCACTTCGACTAGCGGGAGGGGTAATGAGCAGTTCTTC. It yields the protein CASTSTSGRGNEQFF.

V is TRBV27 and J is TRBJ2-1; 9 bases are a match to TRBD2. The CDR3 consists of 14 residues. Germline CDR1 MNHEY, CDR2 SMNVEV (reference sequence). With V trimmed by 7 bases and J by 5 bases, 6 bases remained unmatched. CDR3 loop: CASKVGLANNEQFF. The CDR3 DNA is TGTGCCAGCAAGGTGGGACTAGCCAACAATGAGCAGTTCTTC.

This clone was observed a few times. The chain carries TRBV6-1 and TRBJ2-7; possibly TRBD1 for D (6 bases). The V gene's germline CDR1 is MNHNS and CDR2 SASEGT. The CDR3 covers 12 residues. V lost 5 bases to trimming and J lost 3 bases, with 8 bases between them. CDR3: CASSPGDYEQYF. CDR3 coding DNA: TGTGCCAGCAGTCCAGGGGACTACGAGCAGTACTTC.

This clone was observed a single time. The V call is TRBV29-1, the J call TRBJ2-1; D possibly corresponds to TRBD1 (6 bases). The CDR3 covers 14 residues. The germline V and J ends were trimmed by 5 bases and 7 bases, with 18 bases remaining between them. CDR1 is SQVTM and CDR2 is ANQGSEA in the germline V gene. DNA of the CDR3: TGCAGCGTTCCCCTCTGGGCCAGGGGAAATGAGCAGTTCTTC. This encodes CSVPLWARGNEQFF.

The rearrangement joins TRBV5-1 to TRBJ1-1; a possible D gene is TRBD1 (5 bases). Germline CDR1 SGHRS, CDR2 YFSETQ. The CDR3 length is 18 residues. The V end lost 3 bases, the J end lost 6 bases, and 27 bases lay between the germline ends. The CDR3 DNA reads TGCGCCAGCAGCTCCCTGGGGGGGGTGAAGGCTGAAAAGGCTGAAGCTTTCTTT. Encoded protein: CASSSLGGVKAEKAEAFF.

The CDR3 loop is CASSDSRGPSGNTIYF. In nucleotides, the CDR3 is TGTGCCAGCAGCGACAGCAGGGGGCCCTCTGGAAACACCATATATTTT. The J gene is TRBJ1-3, the V gene TRBV11-2; 8 nucleotides match TRBD1. The CDR3 consists of 16 residues. Germline V lookup: CDR1 SGHAT, CDR2 FQNNGV. Unmatched junction bases numbered 6, after V lost 5 bases and J lost 0 bases.

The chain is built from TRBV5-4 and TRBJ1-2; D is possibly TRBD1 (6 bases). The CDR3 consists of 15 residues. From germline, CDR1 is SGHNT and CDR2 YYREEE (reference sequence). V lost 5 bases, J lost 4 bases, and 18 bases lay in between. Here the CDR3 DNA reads TGTGCCAGCAGTTCGGGCGGACAGCTTATCTATGGCTACACCTTC. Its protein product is CASSSGGQLIYGYTF.

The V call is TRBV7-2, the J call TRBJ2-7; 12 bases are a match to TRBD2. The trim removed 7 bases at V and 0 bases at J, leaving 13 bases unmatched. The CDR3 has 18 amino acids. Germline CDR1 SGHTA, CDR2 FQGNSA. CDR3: CASTSSSGRALGSYEQYF. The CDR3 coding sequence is TGTGCCAGCACCTCCTCTAGCGGGAGGGCCTTGGGCTCCTACGAGCAGTACTTC.

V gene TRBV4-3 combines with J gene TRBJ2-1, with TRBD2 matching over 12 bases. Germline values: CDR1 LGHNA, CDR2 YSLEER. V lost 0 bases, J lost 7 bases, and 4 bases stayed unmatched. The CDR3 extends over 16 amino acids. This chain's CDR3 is CASSQDGLAGQNEQFF. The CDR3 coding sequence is TGCGCCAGCAGCCAAGATGGACTAGCGGGACAGAATGAGCAGTTCTTC.

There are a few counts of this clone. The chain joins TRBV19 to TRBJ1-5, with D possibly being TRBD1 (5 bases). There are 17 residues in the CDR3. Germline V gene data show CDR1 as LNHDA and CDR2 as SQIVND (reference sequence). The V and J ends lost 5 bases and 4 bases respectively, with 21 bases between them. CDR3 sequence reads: CASSGGLTSGSNQPQHF. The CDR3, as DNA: TGTGCCAGTAGTGGAGGGTTGACGTCAGGGAGTAATCAGCCCCAGCATTTT.

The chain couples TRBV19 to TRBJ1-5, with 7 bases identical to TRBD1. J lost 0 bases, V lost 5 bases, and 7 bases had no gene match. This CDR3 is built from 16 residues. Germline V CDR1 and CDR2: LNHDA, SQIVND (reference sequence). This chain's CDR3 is CASSPTGVGSNQPQHF. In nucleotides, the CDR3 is TGTGCCAGTAGTCCCACAGGGGTGGGTAGCAATCAGCCCCAGCATTTT. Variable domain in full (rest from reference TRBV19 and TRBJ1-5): DGGITQSPKYLFRKEGQNVTLSCEQNLNHDAMYWYRQDPGQGLRLIYYSQIVNDFQKGDIAEGYSVSREKKESFPLTVTSAQKNPTAFYLCASSPTGVGSNQPQHFGDGTRLSIL.

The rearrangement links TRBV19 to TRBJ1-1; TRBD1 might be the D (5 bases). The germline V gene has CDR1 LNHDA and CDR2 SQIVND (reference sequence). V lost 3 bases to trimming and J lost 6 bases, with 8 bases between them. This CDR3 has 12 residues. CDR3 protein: CASSMGLAEAFF. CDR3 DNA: TGTGCCAGTAGTATGGGACTGGCTGAAGCTTTCTTT.

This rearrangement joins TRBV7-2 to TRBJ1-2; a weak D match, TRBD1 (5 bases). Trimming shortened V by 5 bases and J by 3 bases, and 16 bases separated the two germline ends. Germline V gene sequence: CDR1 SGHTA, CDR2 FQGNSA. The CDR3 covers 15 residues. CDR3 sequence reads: CASSPGHATDYGYTF. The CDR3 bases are TGTGCCAGCAGCCCCGGACACGCAACCGACTATGGCTACACCTTC.

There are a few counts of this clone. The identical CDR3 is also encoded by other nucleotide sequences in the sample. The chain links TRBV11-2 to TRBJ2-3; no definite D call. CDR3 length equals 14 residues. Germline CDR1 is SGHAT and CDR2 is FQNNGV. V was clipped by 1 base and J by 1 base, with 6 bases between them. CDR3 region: CASSLGSGTDTQYF. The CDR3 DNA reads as TGTGCCAGCAGCTTAGGGTCAGGCACAGATACGCAGTATTTT.

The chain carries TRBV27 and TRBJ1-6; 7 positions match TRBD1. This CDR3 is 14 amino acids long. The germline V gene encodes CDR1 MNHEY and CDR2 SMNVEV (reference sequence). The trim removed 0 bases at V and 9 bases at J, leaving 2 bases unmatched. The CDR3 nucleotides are TGTGCCAGCAGTTTATCAGGGGGCGGTTCACCCCTCCACTTT. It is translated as CASSLSGGGSPLHF.

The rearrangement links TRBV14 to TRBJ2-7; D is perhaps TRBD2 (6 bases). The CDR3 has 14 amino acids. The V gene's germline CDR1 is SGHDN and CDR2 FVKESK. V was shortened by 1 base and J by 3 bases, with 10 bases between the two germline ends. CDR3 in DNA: TGTGCCAGCAGCCAAGGGGGGACTGGCTACGAGCAGTACTTC. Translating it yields CASSQGGTGYEQYF.

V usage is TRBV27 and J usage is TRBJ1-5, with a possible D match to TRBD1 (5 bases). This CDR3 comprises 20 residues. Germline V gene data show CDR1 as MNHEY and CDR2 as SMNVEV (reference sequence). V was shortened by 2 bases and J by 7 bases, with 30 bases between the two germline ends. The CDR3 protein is CASSLMGGGGDISGGQPQHF. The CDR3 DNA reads TGTGCCAGCAGTTTAATGGGCGGCGGGGGTGACATCTCAGGAGGCCAGCCCCAGCATTTT.

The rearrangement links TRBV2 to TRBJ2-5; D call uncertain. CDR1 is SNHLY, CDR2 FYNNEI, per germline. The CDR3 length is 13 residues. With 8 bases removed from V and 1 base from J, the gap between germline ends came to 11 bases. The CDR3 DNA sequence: TGTGCCAGCGGCGAGACACTCCAAGAGACCCAGTACTTC. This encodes CASGETLQETQYF.

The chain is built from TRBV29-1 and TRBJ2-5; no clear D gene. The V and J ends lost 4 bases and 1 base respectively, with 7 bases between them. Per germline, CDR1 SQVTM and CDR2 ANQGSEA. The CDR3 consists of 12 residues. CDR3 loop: CSVGAVQETQYF. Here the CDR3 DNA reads TGCAGCGTTGGGGCAGTCCAAGAGACCCAGTACTTC.

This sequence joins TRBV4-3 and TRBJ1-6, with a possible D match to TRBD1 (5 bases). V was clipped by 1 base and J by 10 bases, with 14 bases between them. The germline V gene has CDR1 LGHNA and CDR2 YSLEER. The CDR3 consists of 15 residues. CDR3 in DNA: TGCGCCAGCAGCCAAGCTGTGACACAGGAGTCACCCCTCCACTTT. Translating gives CASSQAVTQESPLHF.

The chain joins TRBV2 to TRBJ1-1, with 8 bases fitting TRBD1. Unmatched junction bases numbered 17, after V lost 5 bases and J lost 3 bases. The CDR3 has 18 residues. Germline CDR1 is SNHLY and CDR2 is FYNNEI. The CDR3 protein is CASSTARQGTWGDTEAFF. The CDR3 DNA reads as TGTGCCAGCAGTACCGCCCGACAGGGGACCTGGGGGGACACTGAAGCTTTCTTT.

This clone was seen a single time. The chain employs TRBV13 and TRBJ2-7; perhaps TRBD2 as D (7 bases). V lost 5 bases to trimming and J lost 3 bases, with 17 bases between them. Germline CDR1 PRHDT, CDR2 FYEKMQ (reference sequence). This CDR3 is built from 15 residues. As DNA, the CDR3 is TGTGCCAGCAGCCCCTCCGGGGAGGGGGTCTACGAGCAGTACTTC. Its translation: CASSPSGEGVYEQYF.

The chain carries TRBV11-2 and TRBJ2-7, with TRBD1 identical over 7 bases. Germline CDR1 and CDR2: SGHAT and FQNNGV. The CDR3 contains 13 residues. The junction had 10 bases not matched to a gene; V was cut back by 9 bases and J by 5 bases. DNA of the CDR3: TGTGCCAGTTCAAGGGGGCAGGTGAACGAGCAGTACTTC. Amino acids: CASSRGQVNEQYF.

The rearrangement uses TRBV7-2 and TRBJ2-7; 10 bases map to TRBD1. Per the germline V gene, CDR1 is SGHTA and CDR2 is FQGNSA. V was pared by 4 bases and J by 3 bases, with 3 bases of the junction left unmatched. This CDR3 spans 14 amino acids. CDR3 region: CASSSGQGNYEQYF. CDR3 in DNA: TGTGCCAGCAGCTCGGGACAGGGGAACTACGAGCAGTACTTC.

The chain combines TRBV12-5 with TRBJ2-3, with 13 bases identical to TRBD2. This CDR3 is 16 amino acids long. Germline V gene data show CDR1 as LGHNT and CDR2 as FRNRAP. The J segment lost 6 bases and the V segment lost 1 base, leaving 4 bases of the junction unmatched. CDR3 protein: CASGLGTSGRRDTQYF. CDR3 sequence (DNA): TGTGCTAGTGGTTTGGGGACTAGCGGGAGACGGGATACGCAGTATTTT.